These 3 T cell receptor beta chains share one sample of origin, sequenced in a study of shared clonotypes between healthy human individuals. The data were produced by immunoSEQ multiplex PCR, yet TCRdb's version contains in-frame clones alone and is incomplete. In the table there are nearly 1 million clones, 70% to 85% of which are singletons. Sample: memory CD4+ T cells sorted from blood. Subset noted: CD45RA-negative fraction. Receptors were obtained from a young man in good health.

The chain employs TRBV7-2 and TRBJ2-3; the D gene could be TRBD1 or TRBD2 (7 bases each). Trimming pared 1 base from V and 6 bases from J, leaving 14 bases between. This CDR3 spans 15 amino acids. Germline-derived CDR1 and CDR2 are SGHTA and FQGNSA. CDR3 in DNA: TGTGCCAGCAGCTTAGGGCAGGGGGGGATGGATACGCAGTATTTT. Its protein product is CASSLGQGGMDTQYF.

The J gene is TRBJ1-1, the V gene TRBV29-1, with 7 bases fitting TRBD1. CDR1 and CDR2 (germline): SQVTM, ANQGSEA. Trimming took 4 bases from V and 4 from J; bases not matched to a gene: 3. The CDR3 length is 12 residues. Here the CDR3 reads CSVVGDSTEAFF. CDR3 nucleotide sequence: TGCAGCGTTGTGGGGGACAGCACTGAAGCTTTCTTT. The whole variable domain, filled in from reference TRBV29-1 and TRBJ1-1, reads SAVISQKPSRDICQRGTSLTIQCQVDSQVTMMFWYRQQPGQSLTLIATANQGSEATYESGFVIDKFPISRPNLTFSTLTVSNMSPEDSSIYLCSVVGDSTEAFFGQGTRLTVV.

The genes are TRBV28 and TRBJ1-5; 7 bases agree with TRBD1. Germline CDR1 reads MDHEN; CDR2 reads SYDVKM. The CDR3 covers 16 residues. The V segment lost 3 bases and the J segment 2 bases; nucleotides outside the gene matches: 7. In nucleotides, the CDR3 is TGTGCCAGCAGTTTTCGACAGGGTGGGGGCAATCAGCCCCAGCATTTT. This codes for CASSFRQGGGNQPQHF.